These 29 T cell receptor beta chains share one sample of origin, sequenced in a study of spatial heterogeneity in lung cancer. The study's findings and limits: The study found that expanded intratumoral alpha and beta TCR counts tracked tumor mutation counts.

These TCRs are of unknown antigen specificity. Via MiXCR, TCRdb re-called the 5' RACE reads, giving one row per CDR3 protein. The sample has more than 8,000 distinct CDR3 sequences; about an eighth are singletons. Documented time point: sample taken at primary tumor resection. Sample: lung tumor tissue, taken at surgery. These receptors came from a female donor with early-stage non-small cell lung cancer.

Ten or more counts support this clonotype. The V call is TRBV18, the J call TRBJ2-1, with 9 bases fitting TRBD2. Unmatched junction bases numbered 5, after V lost 0 bases and J lost 8 bases. The CDR3 has 15 residues. The germline gives CDR1 KGHSH, CDR2 LQKENI. CDR3 DNA sequence: TGTGCCAGCTCACCACCGGGACTAGCATATGATGAGCAGTTCTTC. Translation: CASSPPGLAYDEQFF.

This clonotype was detected many times. The genes are TRBV6-2 or TRBV6-3 and TRBJ2-7; 11 bases align to TRBD2. Germline loops: CDR1 MNHEY, CDR2 SVGEGT. V lost 10 bases to trimming and J lost 2 bases; unmatched junction nucleotides: 10. The CDR3 contains 15 residues. CDR3 coding DNA: TGTGCCACCCAGCGCTTGACTAGCGGGGCCTACGAGCAGTACTTC. Protein sequence: CATQRLTSGAYEQYF.

Ten or more counts support this clonotype. Here the CDR3 reads CASSQDFTGRGYTF. CDR3 bases: TGTGCCAGCAGCCAGGACTTTACAGGGCGCGGCTACACCTTC. J is TRBJ1-2 and V is TRBV3-1; D is perhaps TRBD1 (6 bases). The germline CDR1 and CDR2 sequences are LGHDT and YNNKEL (reference sequence). The CDR3 has 14 residues. V lost 3 bases to trimming and J lost 8 bases, with 16 bases between them.

This clonotype has ten or more counts. V is TRBV28 and J is TRBJ2-3; 9 nucleotides match TRBD1. This CDR3 is built from 15 residues. The germline CDR1 and CDR2 sequences are MDHEN and SYDVKM. V lost 6 bases, J lost 5 bases, and 9 bases stayed unmatched. The CDR3 DNA is TGTGCCAGCAGCCGGAACAGGGGGCGCGGAGATACGCAGTATTTT. Translated, it gives CASSRNRGRGDTQYF.

Sample share makes this clonotype medium-sized (0.01 to 0.1%). The CDR3 DNA follows: TGTGCCAGCAGCTTAACCGGGAACGAGCAGTACTTC. This gives the protein CASSLTGNEQYF. This chain uses TRBV7-9 with TRBJ2-7, with D perhaps matching TRBD2 (5 bases). There are 12 residues in the CDR3. CDR1 is SEHNR, CDR2 FQNEAQ, per germline (reference sequence). Trimming pared 2 bases from V and 5 bases from J, leaving 7 bases between.

This clonotype was seen many times. The V and J genes are TRBV28 and TRBJ2-2; TRBD2 might be the D (5 bases). The CDR3 is 16 residues long. Trimming cost V 5 bases and J 13 bases, with 26 bases left between them. Germline V gene sequence: CDR1 MDHEN, CDR2 SYDVKM. The CDR3 bases are TGTGCCAGCAGTGTATTGGGCGGGTCTCCACCTGGACTGCTGTTTTTT. Translation: CASSVLGGSPPGLLFF.

The CDR3: CASSPDWPEAFF. The CDR3 DNA is TGTGCCAGCAGTCCCGACTGGCCTGAAGCTTTCTTT. The gene calls are TRBV6-2 or TRBV6-3 and TRBJ1-1; D remains unclear. This CDR3 contains 12 residues. Trimming cost V 5 bases and J 6 bases, with 10 bases left between them. Germline-derived CDR1 and CDR2 are MNHEY and SVGEGT.

This clonotype was picked up many times. This chain connects TRBV28 to TRBJ2-3; a possible D gene is TRBD1 (6 bases). V lost 11 bases and J lost 0, with 12 bases in between. The CDR3 totals 13 residues. The germline V gene has CDR1 MDHEN and CDR2 SYDVKM. DNA of the CDR3: TGTGCCTTTCTCGACAGGAGCACAGATACGCAGTATTTT. This encodes CAFLDRSTDTQYF. The full variable domain, its missing parts supplied by reference TRBV28 and TRBJ2-3, is DVKVTQSSRYLVKRTGEKVFLECVQDMDHENMFWYRQDPGLGLRLIYFSYDVKMKEKGDIPEGYSVSREKKERFSLILESASTNQTSMYLCAFLDRSTDTQYFGPGTRLTVL.

This clonotype was seen only a few times. The chain uses TRBV20-1 and TRBJ2-3; no definite D call. Looked up from germline, CDR1 is DFQATT and CDR2 is SNEGSKA (reference sequence). The V gene lost 5 bases and the J gene lost 6 bases, with 9 bases spanning the gap. This CDR3 comprises 11 residues. The CDR3 is CSAWSSDTQYF. For the CDR3, the DNA is TGCAGTGCTTGGAGTTCTGATACGCAGTATTTT.

This chain connects TRBV5-1 to TRBJ1-6; 7 bases fit TRBD1. The germline gives CDR1 SGHRS, CDR2 YFSETQ. This CDR3 comprises 14 residues. J lost 6 bases, V lost 3 bases, and 3 bases had no gene match. CDR3 in amino acids: CASSSGQVNSPLHF. DNA for the CDR3: TGCGCCAGCAGCTCAGGACAGGTTAATTCACCCCTCCACTTT.

This clonotype was picked up a small number of times. This chain uses TRBV7-2 with TRBJ2-1; 13 nucleotides line up with TRBD2. Germline V gene sequence: CDR1 SGHTA, CDR2 FQGNSA. The CDR3 consists of 15 residues. Trimming cost V 9 bases and J 0 bases; bases outside gene matches: 2. The CDR3 DNA reads as TGTGCCAGTAGGACTAGCGGGAGCTCCTACAATGAGCAGTTCTTC. Translation gives CASRTSGSSYNEQFF.

This clonotype was observed a handful of times. V and J are TRBV6-2 or TRBV6-3 and TRBJ2-3, with 10 positions matching TRBD2. The length of the CDR3 is 16 residues. The trim removed 2 bases at V and 3 bases at J, leaving 5 bases unmatched. Germline CDR1 is MNHEY and CDR2 is SVGEGT. The CDR3: CASSYASGGATDTQYF. The CDR3 nucleotides are TGTGCCAGCAGTTACGCGAGCGGGGGGGCAACAGATACGCAGTATTTT.

V and J are TRBV9 and TRBJ2-5, with 7 nucleotides matching TRBD2. The CDR3 is 15 amino acids. The germline gives CDR1 SGDLS, CDR2 YYNGEE. The V segment lost 3 bases and the J segment 1 base; nucleotides outside the gene matches: 6. The CDR3 nucleotides read TGTGCCAGCAGCGCAACAATAGCGGGCCAAGAGACCCAGTACTTC. Residues: CASSATIAGQETQYF.

The chain combines TRBV3-1 with TRBJ1-5; tentatively, D is TRBD1 (6 bases). Trimming pared 5 bases from V and 6 bases from J, leaving 11 bases between. This CDR3 is built from 13 residues. Germline lookup yields CDR1 LGHDT and CDR2 YNNKEL (reference sequence). Here the CDR3 DNA reads TGTGCCAGCAGCGGTACAGGGACTCAGCCCCAGCATTTT. Translating it yields CASSGTGTQPQHF. The full variable domain, its missing parts supplied by reference TRBV3-1 and TRBJ1-5, is DTAVSQTPKYLVTQMGNDKSIKCEQNLGHDTMYWYKQDSKKFLKIMFSYNNKELIINETVPNRFSPKSPDKAHLNLHINSLELGDSAVYFCASSGTGTQPQHFGDGTRLSIL.

By share, this clonotype counts as medium-sized (0.01 to 0.1%). CDR3 loop: CSVRRAGYEQYF. The CDR3 DNA follows: TGCAGCGTTCGCCGGGCCGGCTACGAGCAGTACTTC. The rearrangement joins TRBV29-1 to TRBJ2-7; D is ambiguous. The V end was cut by 5 bases, the J end by 3 bases, with 11 bases between. The CDR3 loop spans 12 amino acids. CDR1 and CDR2 from the germline V gene are SQVTM and ANQGSEA.

A few counts support this clonotype. V is TRBV5-1 and J is TRBJ2-5; TRBD2 aligns across 11 bases. Trimming took 4 bases from V and 5 from J; bases not matched to a gene: 7. Germline CDR1 SGHRS, CDR2 YFSETQ. This CDR3 comprises 15 residues. The CDR3 reads CASSPRGTSGETQYF. In DNA, the CDR3 is TGCGCCAGCAGCCCAAGGGGGACTAGCGGCGAGACCCAGTACTTC.

In this sample, this clonotype turned up a few times. The chain joins TRBV3-1 to TRBJ1-2; perhaps TRBD1 as D (6 bases). The CDR3 extends over 15 amino acids. V was pared by 3 bases and J by 8 bases, with 19 bases between. Germline lookup yields CDR1 LGHDT and CDR2 YNNKEL (reference sequence). CDR3: CASSQGNGVTGGYTF. The CDR3, as DNA: TGTGCCAGCAGCCAGGGCAACGGGGTGACAGGCGGCTACACCTTC.

The chain joins TRBV28 to TRBJ2-7; 8 bases fit TRBD2. The CDR3 sequence is 13 residues long. The germline V gene encodes CDR1 MDHEN and CDR2 SYDVKM. Trimming cost V 7 bases and J 2 bases; bases outside gene matches: 4. The CDR3 here is CASISGATYEQYF. DNA of the CDR3: TGTGCCAGCATTAGCGGGGCGACCTACGAGCAGTACTTC.

This clonotype was detected many times. The chain employs TRBV3-1 and TRBJ2-7, with TRBD2 identical over 13 bases. CDR1 LGHDT and CDR2 YNNKEL come from the germline V gene (reference sequence). The CDR3 spans 15 residues. V shed 4 bases, J shed 3 bases, and the junction held 3 bases outside the gene matches. CDR3 sequence: CASSRGLAGVYEQYF. The CDR3 nucleotides read TGTGCCAGCAGCCGCGGACTAGCGGGAGTCTACGAGCAGTACTTC.

The sample holds a few counts of this clonotype. V is TRBV6-2 or TRBV6-3 and J is TRBJ2-4, with D possibly being TRBD1 (5 bases). This CDR3 is built from 20 residues. Trimming cost V 4 bases and J 0 bases, with 25 bases left between them. Per the germline V gene, CDR1 is MNHEY and CDR2 is SVGEGT. CDR3 in amino acids: CASSSQNVVDSSLAKNIQYF. CDR3 in DNA: TGTGCCAGCAGTTCCCAGAACGTCGTCGACAGCAGTCTAGCCAAAAACATTCAGTACTTC.

This clonotype was observed many times. It may be a read error: a sequence one base away is much more abundant. The chain has TRBV7-9 and TRBJ1-2, with TRBD1 matching over 7 bases. CDR1 SEHNR and CDR2 FQNEAQ come from the germline V gene (reference sequence). The CDR3 length is 16 residues. In DNA, the CDR3 is TGTGCCAGCAGCCGAAGTTCCGGGACAGTGTCCTATGGCCACACCTTC. This translates into CASSRSSGTVSYGHTF.

The genes are TRBV6-2 or TRBV6-3 and TRBJ2-2, with 9 positions matching TRBD2. This CDR3 spans 17 amino acids. V was clipped by 0 bases and J by 3 bases; unmatched bases: 5. Germline CDR1 is MNHEY and CDR2 is SVGEGT. CDR3: CASSYSRTSGYTGELFF. The CDR3 DNA is TGTGCCAGCAGTTACTCGAGAACTAGCGGGTACACCGGGGAGCTGTTTTTT.

The gene calls are TRBV5-1 and TRBJ2-5, with D possibly being TRBD1 (7 bases). Germline-derived CDR1 and CDR2 are SGHRS and YFSETQ. This CDR3 contains 14 residues. Trimming left V 4 bases short and J 1 base short, with 11 bases between. The CDR3 loop reads CASSPGGLQETQYF. CDR3 DNA: TGCGCCAGCAGCCCAGGGGGACTCCAAGAGACCCAGTACTTC.

The J gene is TRBJ1-3, the V gene TRBV7-2, with no clear D. Germline CDR1 reads SGHTA; CDR2 reads FQGNSA. The V end lost 5 bases, the J end lost 4 bases, and 12 bases lay between the germline ends. This CDR3 is 14 amino acids long. CDR3 amino acids: CASSPQNSGNTIYF. The DNA of the CDR3 is TGTGCCAGCAGCCCACAGAATTCGGGAAACACCATATATTTT.

The chain is built from TRBV27 and TRBJ2-1; D is uncertain. CDR1 is MNHEY, CDR2 SMNVEV, per germline (reference sequence). The CDR3 is 13 amino acids. The V end was cut by 7 bases, the J end by 0 bases, with 7 bases between. This CDR3 reads CASTQSSYNEQFF. In nucleotides, the CDR3 is TGTGCCAGCACCCAAAGCTCCTACAATGAGCAGTTCTTC.

The chain's CDR3 is CASSTDTLGYSPLHF. The CDR3 DNA follows: TGTGCCAGCAGTACGGACACCCTAGGCTATTCACCCCTCCACTTT. This chain joins TRBV6-5 and TRBJ1-6, with D possibly TRBD1 on 5 matching bases. This CDR3 contains 15 residues. Germline V gene data show CDR1 as MNHEY and CDR2 as SVGAGI. Between the trimmed V and J ends, which lost 5 bases and 8 bases, there was a span of 16 bases.

This clonotype was counted many times. V gene TRBV29-1 combines with J gene TRBJ2-3; no definite D call. Germline V gives CDR1 SQVTM, CDR2 ANQGSEA. V lost 1 base, J lost 0 bases, and 5 bases lay in between. The CDR3 covers 13 residues. In DNA form, the CDR3 reads TGCAGCGTTGAAGTAGCCAGCACAGATACGCAGTATTTT. It encodes CSVEVASTDTQYF.

Many counts were recorded for this clonotype. This chain joins TRBV27 and TRBJ2-2; maybe TRBD2 (5 bases). The CDR3 runs 17 residues. Per germline, CDR1 MNHEY and CDR2 SMNVEV (reference sequence). The V end was cut by 8 bases, the J end by 4 bases, with 23 bases between. The CDR3 bases are TGTGCCAGCTCCCGGCCCCTAGGCGCCGCGGGCACCGGGGAGCTGTTTTTT. The encoded protein is CASSRPLGAAGTGELFF.

This clonotype is classed as medium-sized. The V gene is TRBV27, the J gene TRBJ2-3; D remains unclear. The ends were cut back, 3 bases at V and 0 bases at J, with 4 bases in the middle. In germline, CDR1 is MNHEY, CDR2 SMNVEV (reference sequence). The CDR3 runs to 13 residues. CDR3: CASSFRSTDTQYF. In DNA, the CDR3 is TGTGCCAGCAGTTTCCGTAGCACAGATACGCAGTATTTT.